The rows below give T cell receptor beta chains drawn from one sample of a study of shared T cell receptors in the human thymus. Profiling relied on immunoSEQ multiplex PCR, and the TCRdb table lists in-frame clones only, not all of them. In the table there are about 610,000 clones, more than 75% of which are singletons. The sample was also linked to a second study, of human thymus T cells.

Sample: thymocytes. The receptors derive from a boy younger than two with a congenital heart defect. Each CDR3 is given with its conserved first and last residue. The order of the fields is V gene, CDR3 length, clone size, J gene, D gene, CDR3 protein, CDR3 DNA. D genes are given only for firm matches. Size tells how often a clone was seen (once, few, many) or the class of an expanded clone, and some rows leave it out.

v_gene: TRBV27
len: 15
abundance: NA
j_gene: TRBJ2-7
d_gene: NA
CDR3aa: CASSPSYREGYEQYF
CDR3nt: TGTGCCAGCAGTCCGTCGTACAGGGAGGGATACGAGCAGTACTTC

v_gene: TRBV9
len: 16
abundance: NA
j_gene: TRBJ2-7
d_gene: TRBD1
CDR3aa: CASSVEGTGGAYEQYF
CDR3nt: TGTGCCAGCAGCGTAGAGGGGACAGGGGGCGCTTACGAGCAGTACTTC

v_gene: TRBV13
len: 16
abundance: NA
j_gene: TRBJ2-3
d_gene: TRBD2
CDR3aa: CASSLGAGGTTDTQYF
CDR3nt: TGTGCCAGCAGCTTAGGCGCGGGAGGGACCACAGATACGCAGTATTTT

v_gene: TRBV11-2
len: 14
abundance: NA
j_gene: TRBJ1-1
d_gene: NA
CDR3aa: CASSLCRGRTEAFF
CDR3nt: TGTGCCAGCAGCCTCTGCAGGGGAAGAACTGAAGCTTTCTTT

v_gene: TRBV4-3
len: 16
abundance: NA
j_gene: TRBJ2-3
d_gene: NA
CDR3aa: CASSQDRLASTDTQYF
CDR3nt: TGCGCCAGCAGCCAAGATAGGCTAGCGAGCACAGATACGCAGTATTTT

v_gene: TRBV7-9
len: 15
abundance: NA
j_gene: TRBJ2-7
d_gene: TRBD2
CDR3aa: CASSSLAGDTYEQYF
CDR3nt: TGTGCCAGCAGCTCCCTCGCGGGGGATACCTACGAGCAGTACTTC

v_gene: TRBV4-2
len: 19
abundance: NA
j_gene: TRBJ2-1
d_gene: TRBD2
CDR3aa: CASSRRDRALAGGRDEQFF
CDR3nt: TGTGCCAGCAGCCGCCGGGACCGGGCCTTAGCGGGAGGGAGGGATGAGCAGTTCTTC

v_gene: TRBV30
len: 16
abundance: once
j_gene: TRBJ2-7
d_gene: TRBD2
CDR3aa: CAWSASLAGVTYEQYF
CDR3nt: TGTGCCTGGAGTGCAAGTCTAGCGGGAGTAACCTACGAGCAGTACTTC

v_gene: TRBV7-2
len: 16
abundance: NA
j_gene: TRBJ2-5
d_gene: NA
CDR3aa: CASSLGGQGIRETQYF
CDR3nt: TGTGCCAGCAGCTTAGGGGGGCAGGGGATACGAGAGACCCAGTACTTC

v_gene: TRBV18
len: 17
abundance: NA
j_gene: TRBJ2-3
d_gene: TRBD2
CDR3aa: CASSPPSGRACTDTQYF
CDR3nt: TGTGCCAGCTCACCACCGAGCGGGAGGGCTTGCACAGATACGCAGTATTTT

v_gene: TRBV30
len: 16
abundance: NA
j_gene: TRBJ2-6
d_gene: TRBD1
CDR3aa: CAWSEQGRSGANVLTF
CDR3nt: TGTGCCTGGAGTGAACAGGGGCGGTCGGGGGCCAACGTCCTGACTTTC

v_gene: TRBV19
len: 17
abundance: NA
j_gene: TRBJ2-7
d_gene: TRBD1
CDR3aa: CASSTTQEGQGSYEQYF
CDR3nt: TGTGCCAGTAGTACCACTCAAGAGGGACAGGGGTCCTACGAGCAGTACTTC

v_gene: TRBV4-3
len: 15
abundance: NA
j_gene: TRBJ2-1
d_gene: TRBD2
CDR3aa: CASSQVSGSYNEQFF
CDR3nt: TGCGCCAGCAGCCAAGTGAGCGGGAGCTACAATGAGCAGTTCTTC

v_gene: TRBV2
len: 12
abundance: NA
j_gene: TRBJ1-2
d_gene: NA
CDR3aa: CASSRDTYGYTF
CDR3nt: TGTGCCAGCAGCCGGGACACCTATGGCTACACCTTC